These T cell receptor beta chains were read from a single sample in a study of OX40 agonist ivuxolimab in advanced cancers. Produced via immunoSEQ multiplex PCR; TCRdb's table is partial and in-frame only. The repertoire holds some 48,000 clones, with 84% as singletons. Sequenced material: CD4+ or CD8+ T cells sorted from blood, taken in a trial of the OX40 agonist ivuxolimab. Source of these receptors: an adult with an advanced solid tumor such as melanoma, head and neck, liver or kidney cancer. CDR3s include the opening cysteine and the closing phenylalanine or tryptophan. The order of the fields is CDR3 DNA, CDR3 protein, clone size, V gene, J gene, D gene. The D gene is left open where the match is weak. The size of a clone is reported for some rows only, either as once, few or many, or as a class for expanded clones.

DNA: TGTGCCACCAGCGTCCAGGGCCTGAATCAGCCCCAGCATTTT
CDR3: CATSVQGLNQPQHF
size: few
V: TRBV28
J: TRBJ1-5
D: .

DNA: TGTGCCACAGCAGCGGGGCCAAGGGGGCCGAATCAGCCCCAGCATTTT
CDR3: CATAAGPRGPNQPQHF
size: .
V: TRBV15
J: TRBJ1-5
D: TRBD1

DNA: TGTGCCAGCAGTTTAGACACCGACACCTTCTACGAGCAGTACTTC
CDR3: CASSLDTDTFYEQYF
size: .
V: TRBV28
J: TRBJ2-7
D: .

DNA: TGTGCCAGCAGCCCCCCCTTAGGACTAGCGGGAGACACCGGGGAGCTGTTTTTT
CDR3: CASSPPLGLAGDTGELFF
size: .
V: TRBV5-6
J: TRBJ2-2
D: TRBD2

DNA: TGTGCCAGCAGCCTTAGCGGGGCCCGGTACGAGCAGTACTTC
CDR3: CASSLSGARYEQYF
size: .
V: TRBV2
J: TRBJ2-7
D: TRBD2

DNA: TGTGCCAGCAGCCCCCTTCTGTGGCGGGAGGTTGCTGGGGCCAACGTCCTGACTTTC
CDR3: CASSPLLWREVAGANVLTF
size: .
V: TRBV7-9
J: TRBJ2-6
D: TRBD2

DNA: TGTGCCAGTAGTCTCGGGGCGGATGGCTACACCTTC
CDR3: CASSLGADGYTF
size: few
V: TRBV19
J: TRBJ1-2
D: .

DNA: TGTGCCAGCAGTCTCGGCGGGGGACAGTTCTTC
CDR3: CASSLGGGQFF
size: .
V: TRBV25-1
J: TRBJ2-1
D: TRBD2

DNA: TGTGCCAGCAGCGTGGGAGGGGAGGCCACTGAAGCTTTCTTT
CDR3: CASSVGGEATEAFF
size: .
V: TRBV9
J: TRBJ1-1
D: .

DNA: TGTGCCAGCAGCCTAAATACAGGGGACGCAGATACGCAGTATTTT
CDR3: CASSLNTGDADTQYF
size: .
V: TRBV11-1
J: TRBJ2-3
D: TRBD1

DNA: TGTGCCAGCAGTTACTCGGGGCGCAACGAGCAGTACTTC
CDR3: CASSYSGRNEQYF
size: .
V: TRBV6-5
J: TRBJ2-7
D: .

DNA: TGTGCCAGCAGCTCGAGTGGGGCAGCCTATGGCTACACCTTC
CDR3: CASSSSGAAYGYTF
size: few
V: TRBV7-3
J: TRBJ1-2
D: .

DNA: TGTGCCAGCAGCGTTCCAGGGGGTGAGCCCCAGCATTTT
CDR3: CASSVPGGEPQHF
size: .
V: TRBV7-9
J: TRBJ1-5
D: TRBD1

DNA: TGTGCCAGCAGCCGCGATGCTCTAGCGGGAGTCCACGAGCAGTACTTC
CDR3: CASSRDALAGVHEQYF
size: once
V: TRBV14
J: TRBJ2-7
D: TRBD2

DNA: TGCGCCAGCAGCCAAAGGGGCATAGCGGGGGGGTACCAAGAGACCCAGTACTTC
CDR3: CASSQRGIAGGYQETQYF
size: .
V: TRBV4-1
J: TRBJ2-5
D: TRBD2

DNA: TGTGCCAGCAGTTTATGGACAGGGGGCTACGAGCAGTACTTC
CDR3: CASSLWTGGYEQYF
size: .
V: TRBV28
J: TRBJ2-7
D: TRBD1

DNA: TGTGCCAGCAGCTCAGGGCCATACCAAGAGACCCAGTACTTC
CDR3: CASSSGPYQETQYF
size: .
V: TRBV11-2
J: TRBJ2-5
D: .

DNA: TGTGCCAGTAGTCGACAGGGTGTCGGAAGAAACATTCAGTACTTC
CDR3: CASSRQGVGRNIQYF
size: .
V: TRBV19
J: TRBJ2-4
D: TRBD1

DNA: TGTGCCAGCAGCGGGATGGAAGGCCCCGGGGAGCTGTTTTTT
CDR3: CASSGMEGPGELFF
size: .
V: TRBV7-2
J: TRBJ2-2
D: .

DNA: TGTGCCAGCAGTCATTTACCGGTGGATACGCAGTATTTT
CDR3: CASSHLPVDTQYF
size: .
V: TRBV5-6
J: TRBJ2-3
D: .

DNA: TGCGCCAGCAGCTTTGGAGGGGGCGATACTGAAGCTTTCTTT
CDR3: CASSFGGGDTEAFF
size: .
V: TRBV5-1
J: TRBJ1-1
D: TRBD1

DNA: TGCAGCGTTGAAGAAGGGACGGACTGGGACTACGAGCAGTACTTC
CDR3: CSVEEGTDWDYEQYF
size: once
V: TRBV29-1
J: TRBJ2-7
D: .

DNA: TGCAGCGTTACAGGCTCTGGGGAGCTGTTTTTT
CDR3: CSVTGSGELFF
size: .
V: TRBV29-1
J: TRBJ2-2
D: .

DNA: TGTGCCTGGAGGATCGCAGGAAGCAATCAGCCCCAGCATTTT
CDR3: CAWRIAGSNQPQHF
size: once
V: TRBV30
J: TRBJ1-5
D: .

DNA: TGTGCCAGCAGCCCCTATATAGGTCCCTCTGGAAACACCATATATTTT
CDR3: CASSPYIGPSGNTIYF
size: .
V: TRBV4-2
J: TRBJ1-3
D: .

DNA: TGTGCCAGCAGCCCACCGGGACAGAGCTCCTACGAGCAGTACTTC
CDR3: CASSPPGQSSYEQYF
size: .
V: TRBV7-6
J: TRBJ2-7
D: TRBD1

DNA: TGTGCCAGCAGCTTTGGGGGGGCCATTGAGCAGTTCTTC
CDR3: CASSFGGAIEQFF
size: .
V: TRBV7-2
J: TRBJ2-1
D: .

DNA: TGTGCCAGCAGTTCCCGTCCTCCCGAAGCTTTCTTT
CDR3: CASSSRPPEAFF
size: .
V: TRBV27
J: TRBJ1-1
D: .

DNA: TGTGCCAGCACGCAACCCGAGGACAGGACTAGCTACAATGAGCAGTTCTTC
CDR3: CASTQPEDRTSYNEQFF
size: .
V: TRBV18
J: TRBJ2-1
D: .

DNA: TGTGCCAGTAGAACTGGGGGACTAGCCTACAATGAGCAGTTCTTC
CDR3: CASRTGGLAYNEQFF
size: .
V: TRBV19
J: TRBJ2-1
D: TRBD2

DNA: TGTGCCAGCTCTCAGCGGGGGGGCACAGATACGCAGTATTTT
CDR3: CASSQRGGTDTQYF
size: few
V: TRBV6-4
J: TRBJ2-3
D: TRBD2

DNA: TGTGCCAGCAGCTTGGCACTAGATACGCAGTATTTT
CDR3: CASSLALDTQYF
size: .
V: TRBV5-4
J: TRBJ2-3
D: .

DNA: TGTGCCAGCAGCCCCCAGGGCACCGGGGAGCTGTTTTTT
CDR3: CASSPQGTGELFF
size: .
V: TRBV11-2
J: TRBJ2-2
D: .

DNA: TGTGCCAGCAGCTTTCCTGGTACGCAGTATTTT
CDR3: CASSFPGTQYF
size: .
V: TRBV7-9
J: TRBJ2-3
D: .

DNA: TGTGCCAGCAGCCCCCCCCAGGGCAATTCACCCCTCCACTTT
CDR3: CASSPPQGNSPLHF
size: medium-sized
V: TRBV7-2
J: TRBJ1-6
D: .

DNA: TGTGCCAGCAGCCCCCAAGGGGGACGACCTTCCTACAATGAGCAGTTCTTC
CDR3: CASSPQGGRPSYNEQFF
size: .
V: TRBV7-8
J: TRBJ2-1
D: .

DNA: TGTGCCAGCAGCTCGTCCGGGACGATGAACACTGAAGCTTTCTTT
CDR3: CASSSSGTMNTEAFF
size: .
V: TRBV7-6
J: TRBJ1-1
D: .

DNA: TGCGCCAGCAGGGATAGCGACTATAGCACAGATACGCAGTATTTT
CDR3: CASRDSDYSTDTQYF
size: .
V: TRBV10-2
J: TRBJ2-3
D: .

DNA: TGCGCCAGCAGCCAGCTACAGGGGGCTTCTAACTATGGCTACACCTTC
CDR3: CASSQLQGASNYGYTF
size: .
V: TRBV13
J: TRBJ1-2
D: TRBD1

DNA: TGTGCCAGCAGCTTCGGGAGAAACACCATATATTTT
CDR3: CASSFGRNTIYF
size: .
V: TRBV5-6
J: TRBJ1-3
D: .

DNA: TGTGCCAGCAGCAGAAGCGGGGGGGCCGATACGCAGTATTTT
CDR3: CASSRSGGADTQYF
size: once
V: TRBV7-3
J: TRBJ2-3
D: TRBD2

DNA: TGCGCCAGCAGCCAAGGGCTATCCTACGAGCAGTACTTC
CDR3: CASSQGLSYEQYF
size: .
V: TRBV4-1
J: TRBJ2-7
D: .

DNA: TGTGCCAGCAGTCCCGGGGTAGGGGACTACGAGCAGTACTTC
CDR3: CASSPGVGDYEQYF
size: few
V: TRBV27
J: TRBJ2-7
D: .

DNA: TGTGCCAGCAGCGTAGGGGGTCCGGAGCAGTACTTC
CDR3: CASSVGGPEQYF
size: once
V: TRBV9
J: TRBJ2-7
D: .

DNA: TGTGCCAGCAGCCAGCTGACAGGGTTCGGCGAGCAGTACTTC
CDR3: CASSQLTGFGEQYF
size: few
V: TRBV5-4
J: TRBJ2-7
D: TRBD1

DNA: TGTGCCAGCAGGGGATTGGGACAGCCTCAAGAGACCCAGTACTTC
CDR3: CASRGLGQPQETQYF
size: .
V: TRBV28
J: TRBJ2-5
D: TRBD1

DNA: TGTGCCAGCAGCCCGCTAGCGGGGGGGACCAATGAGCAGTTCTTC
CDR3: CASSPLAGGTNEQFF
size: .
V: TRBV4-2
J: TRBJ2-1
D: TRBD2

DNA: TGTGCCAGCAGTTTAACTGGGATTGCCTACGAGCAGTACTTC
CDR3: CASSLTGIAYEQYF
size: .
V: TRBV27
J: TRBJ2-7
D: .

DNA: TGCGCCAGCAGCCAAAGCGCCAGGACAGCTTTCTACGAGCAGTACTTC
CDR3: CASSQSARTAFYEQYF
size: once
V: TRBV4-1
J: TRBJ2-7
D: .

DNA: TGTGCCAGCAGCCCTCATGCCGGGACAGACTACGAGCAGTACTTC
CDR3: CASSPHAGTDYEQYF
size: .
V: TRBV5-4
J: TRBJ2-7
D: TRBD1

DNA: TGTGCCAGCAGTCTGTACAATGAGCAGTTCTTC
CDR3: CASSLYNEQFF
size: .
V: TRBV25-1
J: TRBJ2-1
D: .

DNA: TGCGCCAGCAGCCAACCAGCGGGAGCGGGCTACGAGCAGTACTTC
CDR3: CASSQPAGAGYEQYF
size: .
V: TRBV4-1
J: TRBJ2-7
D: TRBD2

DNA: TGCGCCAGCACCATCCAAAACGAGGGATGGACAGCGGCTGTTCGAGCTTTCTTT
CDR3: CASTIQNEGWTAAVRAFF
size: few
V: TRBV4-1
J: TRBJ1-1
D: .

DNA: TGTGCCAGTAGTATTACCGGACGGGACTACCTGTACAATGAGCAGTTCTTC
CDR3: CASSITGRDYLYNEQFF
size: .
V: TRBV19
J: TRBJ2-1
D: TRBD2

DNA: TGTGCCAGCAGCTTGGAACACTACGAGCAGTACTTC
CDR3: CASSLEHYEQYF
size: .
V: TRBV5-6
J: TRBJ2-7
D: .

DNA: TGTGCCTGGAGGTGGGGGTCTCTATATTTT
CDR3: CAWRWGSLYF
size: .
V: TRBV30
J: TRBJ2-3
D: .

DNA: TGTGCCAGCAGTTTATGGGATGGAACTGAAGCTTTCTTT
CDR3: CASSLWDGTEAFF
size: .
V: TRBV28
J: TRBJ1-1
D: .

DNA: TGTGCCAGTAGTATAATTAGTACAGCTAATCAGCCCCAGCATTTT
CDR3: CASSIISTANQPQHF
size: .
V: TRBV19
J: TRBJ1-5
D: .

DNA: TGTGCCAGCACCCCCCCCCGGGACAGGGGACCAATCTATGGCTACACCTTC
CDR3: CASTPPRDRGPIYGYTF
size: .
V: TRBV28
J: TRBJ1-2
D: TRBD1